This TCR beta chain derives from a study of T cell changes during pregnancy in multiple sclerosis (dated by TCRdb to between 2018 and 2020). The study in broad terms: The study looked at changes in the T cell repertoire across pregnancy in women with multiple sclerosis.

V and J are truncated by 5 bases and 0 bases respectively, leaving an intervening sequence of 3 bases. Its CDR3 holds 12 amino acids, cysteine through phenylalanine. Left in the record is the CDR3 DNA by itself, 36 bases read in frame from the first base. Sequences SEHNR (CDR1) and FQNEAQ (CDR2) are obtained from the germline V gene (reference sequence). The library relied on the immunoSEQ multiplex PCR assay. TCRdb retrieved this table from immuneACCESS and kept in-frame rearrangements only. Not all clones are present; in checked studies, unresolved V genes account for under half, and no reason is known for the remainder. This sample holds nearly 110,000 clones; 91% were observed only once. 1.6% of the sample comes from the top ten. Points on this clone: Its recognized antigen is unknown. It has no much larger one-base neighbor in the sample; base qualities were not kept.

The rearrangement joined TRBV7-9 to TRBJ2-3; the D gene is unclear. This receptor was identified in a female donor with multiple sclerosis, enrolled in a pregnancy study. Sequences were derived from peripheral blood, sampled before pregnancy. The CDR3 is CASSLSTDTQYF. The nucleotides are TGTGCCAGCAGCCTTAGCACAGATACGCAGTATTTT.